This T cell receptor beta chain is from a study of response to subunit inactivated influenza vaccine. This clonotype has a handful of counts. Its matching antigen is unknown. Study findings and constraints: The authors offered the suggestion that each seasonal influenza vaccination recruits few new T cells.

TCRdb fed the RT-PCR reads into MiXCR, producing one record per CDR3 protein. The table lists about 520,000 distinct CDR3 sequences, 10% to 11% of them singletons, with about 12% in the top ten. Deletions cut 3 bases from V and 2 bases from J, with 14 bases between. CDR1 LGHNA and CDR2 YSLEER come from the germline V gene. This CDR3 comprises 15 residues. The receptor was isolated from a middle-aged man who received an inactivated influenza vaccine. The material sequenced was PBMCs from blood, taken 45 days after vaccination. The chain recombines TRBV4-3 with TRBJ2-7; a weak D match, TRBD2 (6 bases). Here the CDR3 DNA reads TGCGCCAGCAGCCACGACCCCGGCGGGGCCTACGAGCAGTACTTC. Translating it yields CASSHDPGGAYEQYF.